What follows are 23 T cell receptor beta chains derived from one specimen sequenced in a study of human T cells and chemical hapten exposure. Each CDR3 protein gets one entry after TCRdb re-called the RACE reads with MiXCR. The sample lists about 69,000 distinct CDR3 sequences, approximately 10% occurring once. Documented time point: patch test 2, 6 weeks after DPC sensitization. As for treatment: therapeutic diphenylcyclopropenone sensitization with weekly scalp DPC. This specimen consisted of whole blood, obtained in connection with sensitization to the hapten diphenylcyclopropenone (DPC). The receptors here all came from a woman aged 45-60 years with alopecia areata. Some clones in this sample may be carry-over from other donors' samples.

This clonotype was seen a few times. The rearrangement uses TRBV29-1 and TRBJ2-3, with 7 nucleotides matching TRBD2. CDR1 SQVTM and CDR2 ANQGSEA come from the germline V gene. After removal of 6 bases from V and 5 bases from J, the junction contained 11 bases not matched to a gene. The CDR3 totals 14 residues. DNA for the CDR3: TGCAGCGTCACTCTCTCCGTAGCGGGAGATACGCAGTATTTT. The encoded protein is CSVTLSVAGDTQYF.

The chain couples TRBV3-1 to TRBJ2-3; 9 nucleotides line up with TRBD2. V lost 1 base and J lost 5; bases outside the gene matches: 7. The germline V gene has CDR1 LGHDT and CDR2 YNNKEL (reference sequence). CDR3 length: 16 amino acids. The CDR3 sequence: CASSQGLAGSGDTQYF. CDR3 sequence (DNA): TGTGCCAGCAGCCAAGGGCTAGCGGGGTCGGGAGATACGCAGTATTTT.

This clonotype was recorded many times. The J gene is TRBJ1-2, the V gene TRBV5-1, with no clear D. V was cut by 0 bases and J by 3 bases, with 9 bases left in between. The germline gives CDR1 SGHRS, CDR2 YFSETQ. This CDR3 region has 14 residues. The CDR3 spells CASSLGTVDYGYTF. The CDR3 DNA is TGCGCCAGCAGCTTGGGAACAGTTGACTATGGCTACACCTTC. The complete variable domain, with remaining parts taken from reference TRBV5-1 and TRBJ1-2, reads KAGVTQTPRYLIKTRGQQVTLSCSPISGHRSVSWYQQTPGQGLQFLFEYFSETQRNKGNFPGRFSGRQFSNSRSEMNVSTLELGDSALYLCASSLGTVDYGYTFGSGTRLTVV.

The rearrangement uses TRBV9 and TRBJ2-7; D possibly corresponds to TRBD2 (7 bases). The CDR3 has 14 residues. V was trimmed by 3 bases and J by 3 bases, leaving 13 bases between them. Germline CDR1 is SGDLS and CDR2 is YYNGEE. The CDR3 DNA sequence: TGTGCCAGCAGCGAAAGCGGGACACTCTACGAGCAGTACTTC. Translated, it gives CASSESGTLYEQYF. Using reference TRBV9 and TRBJ2-7 for the parts outside the CDR3, the full variable domain is DSGVTQTPKHLITATGQRVTLRCSPRSGDLSVYWYQQSLDQGLQFLIQYYNGEERAKGNILERFSAQQFPDLHSELNLSSLELGDSALYFCASSESGTLYEQYFGPGTRLTVT.

This clonotype came up a few times. The V call is TRBV5-4, the J call TRBJ2-7; D is undetermined. There are 12 residues in the CDR3. Germline CDR1 and CDR2: SGHNT and YYREEE (reference sequence). With 0 bases removed from V and 4 bases from J, the gap between germline ends came to 5 bases. The CDR3 spells CASSLEEYEQYF. The CDR3 region has the DNA TGTGCCAGCAGCTTGGAGGAATACGAGCAGTACTTC.

This chain connects TRBV10-2 to TRBJ2-5; TRBD2 agrees at 16 bases. Trimming cost V 4 bases and J 3 bases; bases outside gene matches: 8. This CDR3 has 18 residues. Per germline, CDR1 WSHSY and CDR2 SAAADI. CDR3 region: CASSVSGTSGRVEETQYF. CDR3 DNA: TGCGCCAGCAGTGTATCCGGGACTAGCGGGAGGGTGGAAGAGACCCAGTACTTC.

This sequence joins TRBV9 and TRBJ1-1; 8 bases line up with TRBD1. Per the germline V gene, CDR1 is SGDLS and CDR2 is YYNGEE. V lost 2 bases and J lost 11; bases outside the gene matches: 8. CDR3 size: 13 residues. The CDR3 reads CASSVFDRGEAFF. CDR3 sequence (DNA): TGTGCCAGCAGCGTCTTCGACAGGGGAGAGGCTTTCTTT. The full variable domain, with the rest looked up from reference TRBV9 and TRBJ1-1, is DSGVTQTPKHLITATGQRVTLRCSPRSGDLSVYWYQQSLDQGLQFLIQYYNGEERAKGNILERFSAQQFPDLHSELNLSSLELGDSALYFCASSVFDRGEAFFGQGTRLTVV.

In its sample, this clonotype was seen many times. V gene TRBV19 combines with J gene TRBJ1-2; no firm D call. V lost 6 bases and J 0 bases, leaving 11 bases between the germline ends. Germline V CDR1 and CDR2: LNHDA, SQIVND (reference sequence). The length of the CDR3 is 14 residues. The CDR3 protein is CASSPQQTNYGYTF. DNA for the CDR3: TGTGCCAGTAGCCCCCAGCAGACTAACTATGGCTACACCTTC. Full variable domain (outside the CDR3, taken from reference TRBV19 and TRBJ1-2): DGGITQSPKYLFRKEGQNVTLSCEQNLNHDAMYWYRQDPGQGLRLIYYSQIVNDFQKGDIAEGYSVSREKKESFPLTVTSAQKNPTAFYLCASSPQQTNYGYTFGSGTRLTVV.

The table lists this clonotype with many counts. The chain is built from TRBV5-1 and TRBJ1-5; no firm D call. V lost 0 bases, J lost 3 bases, and 7 bases lay in between. The germline gives CDR1 SGHRS, CDR2 YFSETQ. CDR3 size: 14 residues. The CDR3: CASSLAGNNQPQHF. CDR3 nucleotides: TGCGCCAGCAGCTTGGCAGGTAACAATCAGCCCCAGCATTTT.

This clonotype showed up many times. The chain recombines TRBV9 with TRBJ1-6; D might be TRBD1 (5 bases). The CDR3 is 16 amino acids. Germline CDR1 is SGDLS and CDR2 is YYNGEE. V gave up 0 bases and J gave up 5 bases, with 12 bases separating them. The CDR3 sequence is CASSVAEGQNNSPLHF. For the CDR3, the DNA is TGTGCCAGCAGCGTAGCTGAGGGGCAGAATAATTCACCCCTCCACTTT.

This sequence joins TRBV5-4 and TRBJ2-7; D gene uncertain. The germline V and J ends were trimmed by 3 bases and 5 bases, with 12 bases remaining between them. The germline CDR1 and CDR2 sequences are SGHNT and YYREEE (reference sequence). CDR3 length equals 13 residues. CDR3 in DNA: TGTGCCAGCAGCTCCCCCCCAAACAACGAGCAGTACTTC. It translates to CASSSPPNNEQYF.

This clonotype was picked up many times. This chain connects TRBV20-1 to TRBJ2-1; 10 nucleotides line up with TRBD2. The length of the CDR3 is 15 residues. V gave up 6 bases and J gave up 5 bases; unmatched junction bases: 10. The V gene's germline CDR1 is DFQATT and CDR2 SNEGSKA (reference sequence). CDR3: CSATPASGSDNEQFF. The CDR3 coding sequence is TGCAGTGCGACCCCAGCTAGCGGGAGTGACAATGAGCAGTTCTTC.

The CDR3 sequence is CASSWGRGNQPQHF. The CDR3 nucleotides read TGTGCCAGCAGTTGGGGCAGGGGCAATCAGCCCCAGCATTTT. The J gene is TRBJ1-5, the V gene TRBV28; D may be TRBD1 (5 bases). V was trimmed by 4 bases and J by 2 bases, leaving 9 bases between them. CDR1 and CDR2 from the germline V gene are MDHEN and SYDVKM. This CDR3 contains 14 residues.

This clonotype was picked up many times. This chain uses TRBV2 with TRBJ2-4; no reliable D call. Trimming cost V 8 bases and J 0 bases, with 2 bases left between them. The CDR3 totals 11 residues. Germline CDR1 and CDR2: SNHLY and FYNNEI. The CDR3 DNA is TGTGCCAGCTTAGCCAAAAACATTCAGTACTTC. Translation: CASLAKNIQYF.

At least ten counts were recorded for this clonotype. The rearrangement links TRBV19 to TRBJ2-3; TRBD2 matches at 8 bases. V lost 9 bases and J lost 3; bases outside the gene matches: 11. CDR1 LNHDA and CDR2 SQIVND come from the germline V gene (reference sequence). There are 15 residues in the CDR3. The CDR3 region is CASLARGATTDTQYF. CDR3 DNA: TGTGCCAGCCTGGCGCGGGGGGCTACGACAGATACGCAGTATTTT.

This chain joins TRBV7-3 and TRBJ2-3; 9 positions match TRBD2. After removal of 4 bases from V and 4 bases from J, the junction contained 9 bases not matched to a gene. Germline-derived CDR1 and CDR2 are SGHTA and FQGTGA. The CDR3 covers 16 residues. This chain's CDR3 is CASSSIAGARSDTQYF. As DNA, the CDR3 is TGTGCCAGCAGCTCGATAGCGGGAGCTCGGTCAGATACGCAGTATTTT. Combining the CDR3 with reference TRBV7-3 and TRBJ2-3 gives the whole variable domain GAGVSQTPSNKVTEKGKYVELRCDPISGHTALYWYRQSLGQGPEFLIYFQGTGAADDSGLPNDRFFAVRPEGSVSTLKIQRTERGDSAVYLCASSSIAGARSDTQYFGPGTRLTVL.

The rearrangement joins TRBV20-1 to TRBJ1-5; possibly TRBD1 for D (6 bases). CDR3 size: 15 residues. From germline, CDR1 is DFQATT and CDR2 SNEGSKA (reference sequence). V was shortened by 3 bases and J by 6 bases, with 18 bases between the two germline ends. The CDR3 DNA reads TGCAGTGCTAGGGGCGGGGGGCACGGGCGTCAGCCCCAGCATTTT. Translated: CSARGGGHGRQPQHF.

This clonotype showed up many times. The rearrangement joins TRBV6-5 to TRBJ2-3; D unresolved. This CDR3 contains 13 residues. The V end was cut by 5 bases, the J end by 4 bases, with 10 bases between. Germline assignment: CDR1 MNHEY and CDR2 SVGAGI. The CDR3 region is CASSARSADTQYF. The CDR3 DNA follows: TGTGCCAGCAGTGCCCGTAGTGCAGATACGCAGTATTTT.

Ten or more counts support this clonotype. The junction and the germline gene differ at one end; a read error may be behind it. The chain links TRBV6-6 to TRBJ2-4, with no clear D. Germline CDR1 and CDR2: MNHNY and SVGAGI (reference sequence). This CDR3 spans 17 amino acids. For the CDR3, the DNA is TGTGCCAGCAGTGACTCCCCCCTCGGCCGGACCAAAAACATTCAGTACTTC. As protein: CASSDSPLGRTKNIQYF.

The sample holds many counts of this clonotype. This sequence joins TRBV12-3 or TRBV12-4 and TRBJ2-1; tentatively, D is TRBD1 (6 bases). The CDR3 spans 16 residues. The germline V and J ends were trimmed by 3 bases and 0 bases, with 12 bases remaining between them. CDR3 amino acids: CASSFQGLSSYNEQFF. The CDR3 DNA follows: TGTGCCAGCAGTTTTCAGGGGTTGTCCTCCTACAATGAGCAGTTCTTC.

This clonotype showed up many times. This chain joins TRBV29-1 and TRBJ1-5; 7 bases are shared with TRBD1. The germline V gene has CDR1 SQVTM and CDR2 ANQGSEA. The CDR3 sequence is 13 residues long. Trimming at V came to 6 bases and at J to 3 bases, leaving 5 bases not matched to a gene. CDR3 sequence reads: CSVGDSFNQPQHF. The CDR3 DNA is TGCAGCGTGGGGGACAGCTTCAATCAGCCCCAGCATTTT.

The table lists this clonotype with many counts. CDR3 region: CASSLNPGQQETQYF. DNA of the CDR3: TGTGCCAGCAGCTTAAACCCCGGACAGCAAGAGACCCAGTACTTC. The chain couples TRBV11-2 to TRBJ2-5, with a possible D match to TRBD1 (6 bases). The CDR3 loop spans 15 amino acids. Germline V CDR1 and CDR2: SGHAT, FQNNGV. Trimming left V 2 bases short and J 2 bases short, with 12 bases between. The full variable domain, in which reference TRBV11-2 and TRBJ2-5 provide the parts outside the CDR3, is EAGVAQSPRYKIIEKRQSVAFWCNPISGHATLYWYQQILGQGPKLLIQFQNNGVVDDSQLPKDRFSAERLKGVDSTLKIQPAKLEDSAVYLCASSLNPGQQETQYFGPGTRLLVL.

The rearrangement uses TRBV30 and TRBJ2-3, with TRBD1 matching over 9 bases. The CDR3 is 15 residues long. Germline assignment: CDR1 GTSNPN and CDR2 SVGIG (reference sequence). The V segment lost 2 bases and the J segment 2 bases; nucleotides outside the gene matches: 5. The DNA for the CDR3 is TGTGCCTGGAGTCCAAGGGACAGGGACACAGATACGCAGTATTTT. It specifies CAWSPRDRDTDTQYF.